The 20 T cell receptor beta chains in this list originate from one sample, sequenced in a study of Ad26.COV2.S vaccination and SARS-CoV-2 variants. Profiling relied on immunoSEQ multiplex PCR, and the TCRdb table lists in-frame clones only, not all of them. Of a few hundred thousand clones in the sample, around 92% were seen once. As for treatment: approximately 18 received Ad26.COV2.S at low or high dose, single or two shots; roughly 5 received placebo; per-sample allocation not given. Material that was analyzed had been drawn on day 63 after the first vaccine or placebo injection. Material: peripheral blood, obtained in a trial of Ad26.COV2.S vaccine versus placebo. The receptors shown here come from a person between 18 and 65 years old who received the Ad26.COV2.S COVID-19 vaccine or a placebo.

This clone showed up just a few times. The chain has TRBV12-3 or TRBV12-4 and TRBJ1-5; D not resolved. The CDR3 length is 12 residues. V was clipped by 1 base and J by 5 bases, with 3 bases between them. In DNA form, the CDR3 reads TGTGCCAGCAGTTTAGAGTATCAGCCCCAGCATTTT. It encodes CASSLEYQPQHF.

This chain links TRBV7-9 with TRBJ1-4; 7 bases are shared with TRBD1. Germline lookup yields CDR1 SEHNR and CDR2 FQNEAQ (reference sequence). The CDR3 length is 14 residues. V lost 4 bases and J lost 8; bases outside the gene matches: 7. The CDR3 here is CASSSLGQSEKLFF. CDR3 nucleotides: TGTGCCAGCAGCTCCCTGGGACAGTCGGAAAAACTGTTTTTT.

A few counts support this clone. The V call is TRBV7-9, the J call TRBJ2-1; D may be TRBD1 (5 bases). The V end lost 0 bases, the J end lost 2 bases, and 17 bases lay between the germline ends. The germline gives CDR1 SEHNR, CDR2 FQNEAQ (reference sequence). The CDR3 spans 18 residues. This CDR3 reads CASSLAFSLGLAYNEQFF. Here the CDR3 DNA reads TGTGCCAGCAGCTTAGCGTTTTCTTTGGGGCTGGCCTACAATGAGCAGTTCTTC.

The gene calls are TRBV30 and TRBJ2-6, with 9 nucleotides matching TRBD2. From germline, CDR1 is GTSNPN and CDR2 SVGIG (reference sequence). The V segment lost 0 bases and the J segment 2 bases; nucleotides outside the gene matches: 2. CDR3 length: 16 amino acids. The CDR3 spells CAWSVGLAPGANVLTF. The DNA for the CDR3 is TGTGCCTGGAGTGTAGGACTAGCGCCTGGGGCCAACGTCCTGACTTTC.

CDR3 nucleotides: TGTGCCAGCAGCTCCTCGACAGACTCTGGAAACACCATATATTTT. Translation: CASSSSTDSGNTIYF. The V call is TRBV7-6, the J call TRBJ1-3; weak D call: TRBD1 (5 bases). Germline CDR1 and CDR2: SGHVS and FNYEAQ. CDR3 length: 15 amino acids. V lost 4 bases, J lost 0 bases, and 10 bases lay in between.

The sample holds one count of this clone. This chain connects TRBV9 to TRBJ2-1; 9 positions match TRBD1. The germline CDR1 and CDR2 sequences are SGDLS and YYNGEE. This CDR3 comprises 14 residues. V lost 2 bases, J lost 7 bases, and 4 bases stayed unmatched. CDR3: CASSVRGTGNEQFF. In DNA, the CDR3 is TGTGCCAGCAGCGTCCGAGGGACAGGGAATGAGCAGTTCTTC. The full variable domain, in which reference TRBV9 and TRBJ2-1 provide the parts outside the CDR3, is DSGVTQTPKHLITATGQRVTLRCSPRSGDLSVYWYQQSLDQGLQFLIQYYNGEERAKGNILERFSAQQFPDLHSELNLSSLELGDSALYFCASSVRGTGNEQFFGPGTRLTVL.

This chain uses TRBV23-1 with TRBJ2-2; a possible D gene is TRBD2 (5 bases). TRBV23-1 is recorded as an ORF, its role being uncertain. CDR3 length equals 16 residues. The V end was cut by 4 bases, the J end by 0 bases, with 12 bases between. The CDR3 coding sequence is TGCGCCAGCAGTCGGTCGGGGTTAGCGAACACCGGGGAGCTGTTTTTT. It encodes CASSRSGLANTGELFF.

This clone has a handful of counts. The V and J genes are TRBV7-9 and TRBJ1-2; 7 nucleotides align to TRBD1. CDR1 and CDR2 from the germline V gene are SEHNR and FQNEAQ (reference sequence). CDR3 length equals 13 residues. V was pared by 1 base and J by 8 bases, with 4 bases of the junction left unmatched. For the CDR3, the DNA is TGTGCCAGCAGCTTAGAGGGGGCGCTGGGCTACACCTTC. Its protein is CASSLEGALGYTF.

This chain uses TRBV4-3 with TRBJ1-4; 8 bases are a match to TRBD1. The CDR3 contains 16 residues. V was pared by 2 bases and J by 8 bases, with 10 bases of the junction left unmatched. Per germline, CDR1 LGHNA and CDR2 YSLEER. CDR3: CASSQTTWTGLEKLFF. Here the CDR3 DNA reads TGCGCCAGCAGCCAAACCACTTGGACAGGGTTGGAAAAACTGTTTTTT.

This clone was seen a handful of times. This chain connects TRBV7-8 to TRBJ2-7, with TRBD1 matching 7 bases. Unmatched junction bases numbered 13, after V lost 2 bases and J lost 3 bases. The germline V gene has CDR1 SGHVS and CDR2 FQNEAQ. The CDR3 length is 17 residues. The CDR3, as DNA: TGTGCCAGCAGCTTAAGGTCTCCGGGACAGTCTTACTACGAGCAGTACTTC. Its translation: CASSLRSPGQSYYEQYF.

The chain links TRBV19 to TRBJ2-3; no reliable D call. CDR1 LNHDA and CDR2 SQIVND come from the germline V gene (reference sequence). The CDR3 totals 13 residues. The ends were cut back, 5 bases at V and 2 bases at J, with 8 bases in the middle. This CDR3 reads CASSPDFTDTQYF. The CDR3 DNA is TGTGCCAGTAGTCCAGACTTCACAGATACGCAGTATTTT. Full variable domain (remainder filled in from reference TRBV19 and TRBJ2-3): DGGITQSPKYLFRKEGQNVTLSCEQNLNHDAMYWYRQDPGQGLRLIYYSQIVNDFQKGDIAEGYSVSREKKESFPLTVTSAQKNPTAFYLCASSPDFTDTQYFGPGTRLTVL.

This sequence joins TRBV11-3 and TRBJ2-7; 7 bases match TRBD2. V gave up 5 bases and J gave up 3 bases; unmatched junction bases: 7. In germline, CDR1 is SGHNT, CDR2 YENEEA. CDR3 size: 14 residues. The CDR3 DNA sequence: TGTGCCAGCAGCGGGGGGGGAGATTTCTACGAGCAGTACTTC. The encoded protein is CASSGGGDFYEQYF.

This sequence joins TRBV7-9 and TRBJ1-4; D possibly corresponds to TRBD1 (5 bases). This CDR3 region has 16 residues. Germline V lookup: CDR1 SEHNR, CDR2 FQNEAQ (reference sequence). Trimming stripped 7 bases from V and 7 bases from J, with 22 bases between. In nucleotides, the CDR3 is TGTGCCAGCACCCACCGGGATCCGGGGGAACGTGAAAAACTGTTTTTT. Residues: CASTHRDPGEREKLFF.

The chain joins TRBV7-2 to TRBJ2-3; 10 bases line up with TRBD2. Germline CDR1 and CDR2: SGHTA and FQGNSA. V shed 5 bases, J shed 2 bases, and the junction held 10 bases outside the gene matches. The CDR3 totals 17 residues. CDR3 residues: CASSVPLAGDDTDTQYF. As DNA, the CDR3 is TGTGCCAGCAGCGTACCCCTAGCGGGAGATGACACAGATACGCAGTATTTT.

The chain joins TRBV5-8 to TRBJ1-2; 7 nucleotides agree with TRBD1. This CDR3 is built from 14 residues. Losses at the gene ends were 4 bases for V and 4 bases for J; bases not matched to a gene: 7. Germline values: CDR1 SGHTS, CDR2 YDEGEE. The CDR3 region has the DNA TGTGCCAGCAGCCAGGGACAGTCCTTCTATGGCTACACCTTC. This sequence encodes CASSQGQSFYGYTF.

This clone has just a few counts. The gene calls are TRBV4-1 and TRBJ1-2; D call uncertain. CDR1 and CDR2 from the germline V gene are MGHRA and YSYEKL. The V gene lost 3 bases and the J gene lost 7 bases, with 15 bases spanning the gap. This CDR3 has 14 amino acids. The CDR3 nucleotides are TGCGCCAGCAGCCACGTGAGAGGAGAGAGTGGCTACACCTTC. This codes for CASSHVRGESGYTF.

V usage is TRBV5-6 and J usage is TRBJ1-4, with a tentative D call TRBD1 (5 bases). V lost 4 bases, J lost 7 bases, and 14 bases lay in between. This CDR3 has 14 residues. Germline V gene data show CDR1 as SGHDT and CDR2 as YYEEEE. The chain's CDR3 is CASSHWGRLEKLFF. DNA of the CDR3: TGTGCCAGCAGCCACTGGGGGAGGCTTGAAAAACTGTTTTTT. Looking up the rest from reference TRBV5-6 and TRBJ1-4 gives the full variable domain: DAGVTQSPTHLIKTRGQQVTLRCSPKSGHDTVSWYQQALGQGPQFIFQYYEEEERQRGNFPDRFSGHQFPNYSSELNVNALLLGDSALYLCASSHWGRLEKLFFGSGTQLSVL.

The chain combines TRBV5-5 with TRBJ2-2; D is ambiguous. Per the germline V gene, CDR1 is SGHKS and CDR2 is YYEKEE (reference sequence). Trimming took off 4 bases at V and 2 bases at J, with 15 bases between the two ends. This CDR3 spans 16 amino acids. Here the CDR3 reads CASSGLHADNTGELFF. The CDR3 bases are TGTGCCAGCAGCGGATTGCACGCGGATAACACCGGGGAGCTGTTTTTT.

This clone has only a few counts. Within the sample, other DNA sequences also encode this same CDR3. CDR3 DNA: TGTGCCAGCAGTTTGTTGGTCTCTGGGGCCAACGTCCTGACTTTC. Amino acids: CASSLLVSGANVLTF. The rearrangement joins TRBV27 to TRBJ2-6; D is unclear. The CDR3 sequence is 15 residues long. The germline V gene encodes CDR1 MNHEY and CDR2 SMNVEV (reference sequence). Trimming took 3 bases from V and 0 from J, leaving 6 bases between them.

This chain connects TRBV13 to TRBJ2-5, with 8 nucleotides matching TRBD1. V gave up 4 bases and J gave up 5 bases; unmatched junction bases: 3. The CDR3 sequence is 13 residues long. The V gene's germline CDR1 is PRHDT and CDR2 FYEKMQ (reference sequence). Here the CDR3 DNA reads TGTGCCAGCAGCTCAGGGGGCCGGGAGACCCAGTACTTC. Its translation is CASSSGGRETQYF.